The clone carrying this T cell receptor beta chain was picked up many times. The antigen is unknown. Those patients picked for sequencing had displayed CD8+CD57+ cell expansion on flow cytometry. Genomic DNA templated the TCR beta VDJ and CDR3 profiling. TCRdb re-called the reads through MiXCR, storing one row per CDR3 protein. The top ten hold around 12% of the sample, which has 150,000 to 180,000 distinct CDR3 sequences, less than 60% seen once. This record belongs to a study of CD8+CD57+ T cells in acquired aplastic anemia. Study details: The study obtained an average of roughly 3 ug of DNA from sorted CD4+ and CD8+ cells. Study-level findings and limits: CD8+ Simpson's diversity showed no significant patient-control difference.

The CDR3 length is 15 residues. V was pared by 5 bases and J by 10 bases, with 23 bases between. CDR1 and CDR2 from the germline V gene are LNHDA and SQIVND (reference sequence). The source of this sequence is a human donor with aplastic anemia. V is TRBV19 and J is TRBJ1-1, with D perhaps TRBD1 (5 bases). Sequencing was carried out using sorted CD4+, CD8+, or CD8+CD57+ T cells (not recorded which) from PBMCs. In nucleotides, the CDR3 is TGTGCCAGTAGTTCGTTCCTAGGGGCACCCGAGGGAGCTTTCTTT. Encoded protein: CASSSFLGAPEGAFF. Variable domain in full (rest from reference TRBV19 and TRBJ1-1): DGGITQSPKYLFRKEGQNVTLSCEQNLNHDAMYWYRQDPGQGLRLIYYSQIVNDFQKGDIAEGYSVSREKKESFPLTVTSAQKNPTAFYLCASSSFLGAPEGAFFGQGTRLTVV.